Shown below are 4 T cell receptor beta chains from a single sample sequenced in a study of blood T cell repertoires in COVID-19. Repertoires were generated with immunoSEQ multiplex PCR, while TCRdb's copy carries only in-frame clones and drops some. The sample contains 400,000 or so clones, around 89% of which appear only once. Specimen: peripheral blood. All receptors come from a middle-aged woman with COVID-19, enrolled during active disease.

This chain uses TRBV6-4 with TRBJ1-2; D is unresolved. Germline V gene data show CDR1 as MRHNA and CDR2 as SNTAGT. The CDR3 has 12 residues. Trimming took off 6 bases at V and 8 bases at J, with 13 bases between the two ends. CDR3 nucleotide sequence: TGTGCCAGCAGCGATCCGGTACTGGGCTACACCTTC. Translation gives CASSDPVLGYTF.

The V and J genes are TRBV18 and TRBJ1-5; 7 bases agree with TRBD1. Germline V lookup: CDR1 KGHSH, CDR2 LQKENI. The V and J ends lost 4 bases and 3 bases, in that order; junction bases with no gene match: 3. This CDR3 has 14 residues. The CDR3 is CASSLTGDNQPQHF. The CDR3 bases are TGTGCCAGCTCACTAACAGGGGACAATCAGCCCCAGCATTTT.

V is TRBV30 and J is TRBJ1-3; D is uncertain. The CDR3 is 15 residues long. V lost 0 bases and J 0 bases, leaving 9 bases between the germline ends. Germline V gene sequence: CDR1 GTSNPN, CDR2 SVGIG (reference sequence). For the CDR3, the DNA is TGTGCCTGGAGTGTCGGGAGGTTCTCTGGAAACACCATATATTTT. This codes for CAWSVGRFSGNTIYF.

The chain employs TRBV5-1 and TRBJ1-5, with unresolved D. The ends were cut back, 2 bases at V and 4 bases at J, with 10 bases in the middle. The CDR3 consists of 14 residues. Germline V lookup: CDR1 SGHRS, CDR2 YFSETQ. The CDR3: CASSLSTGNQPQHF. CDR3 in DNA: TGCGCCAGCAGCTTAAGTACCGGGAATCAGCCCCAGCATTTT.